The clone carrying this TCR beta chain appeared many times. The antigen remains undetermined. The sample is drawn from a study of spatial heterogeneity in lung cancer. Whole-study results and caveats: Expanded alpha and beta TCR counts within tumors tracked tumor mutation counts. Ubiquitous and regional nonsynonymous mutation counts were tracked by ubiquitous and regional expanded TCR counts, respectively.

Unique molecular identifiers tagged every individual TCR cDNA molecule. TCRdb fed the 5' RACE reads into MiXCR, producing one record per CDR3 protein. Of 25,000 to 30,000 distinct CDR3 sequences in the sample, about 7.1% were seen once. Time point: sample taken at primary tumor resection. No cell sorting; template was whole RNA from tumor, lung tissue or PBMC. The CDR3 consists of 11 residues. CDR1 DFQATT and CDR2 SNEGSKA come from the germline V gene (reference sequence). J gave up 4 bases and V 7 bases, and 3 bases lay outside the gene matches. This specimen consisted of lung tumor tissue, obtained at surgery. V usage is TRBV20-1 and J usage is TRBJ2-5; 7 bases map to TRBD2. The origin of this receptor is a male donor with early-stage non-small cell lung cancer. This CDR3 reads CSVPGGETQYF. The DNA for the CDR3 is TGCAGTGTCCCGGGGGGAGAGACCCAGTACTTC.